This TCR beta chain derives from a study of T cell changes during pregnancy in multiple sclerosis. Generated by immunoSEQ multiplex PCR, the TCRdb table keeps only in-frame clones and is missing some. Found here are roughly 38,000 clones, 92% of them singletons; the top ten hold over 20%. The CDR3 totals 14 residues. The germline V gene encodes CDR1 MDHEN and CDR2 SYDVKM. Trimming removed 7 bases from V and 0 bases from J, with 10 bases in between. The receptor was derived from a female donor with multiple sclerosis, enrolled in a pregnancy study. The sequenced sample was CD8+ T cells from peripheral blood mononuclear cells, obtained before pregnancy. The J gene is TRBJ2-1, the V gene TRBV28; no reliable D call. The CDR3: CASTVLSSYNEQFF. The DNA for the CDR3 is TGTGCCAGCACGGTGTTGAGCTCCTACAATGAGCAGTTCTTC.